This T cell receptor (beta chain) was retrieved from a study of beta chain features in type 1 diabetes. This clone was seen more than once but under ten times. Its specificity is not known. CD45RO/CCR7/CD25/CD127/CD95/CD27 separated CD4+ naive, central memory, regulatory and stem cell-like memory cells by sorting. Investigators reverse transcribed all isolated RNA, so they sequenced expressed TCRB transcripts. Profiled with immunoSEQ multiplex PCR; TCRdb holds only in-frame clones, not every one. The sample lists 250,000 to 350,000 clones, about 10% seen once, with 0.015% in the top ten. Points from the study as a whole: Significant though moderate, a shortening of TCRB CDR3s appeared in all four CD4+ subsets of Type 1 diabetes patients.

V shed 6 bases and J 9 bases; nucleotides not matched to a gene: 19. CDR1 and CDR2 (germline): MDHEN, SYDVKM. The CDR3 has 17 residues. The TCR was taken from a woman under 40 in good health. Material for sequencing was naive CD4+ T cells from blood. This rearrangement joins TRBV28 to TRBJ2-7, with TRBD2 matching over 11 bases. CDR3: CASSPDIDRTSGYAQYF. In DNA, the CDR3 is TGTGCCAGCAGCCCCGATATCGACAGGACTAGCGGGTATGCGCAGTACTTC.